The 10 T cell receptor beta chains given below trace back to one sample, sequenced in a study of shared clonotypes between healthy human individuals. The table came from immunoSEQ multiplex PCR; TCRdb's copy has only in-frame clones and leaves some out. The sample gives about 2 million clones, less than 95% of which show up once; around 1% is in the top ten. The naive CD8 subset, CD45RO-negative cells positively selected for CCR7, excluded terminally differentiated effector memory CD45RA+ cells. Specimen: naive CD8+ T cells sorted from blood. Receptor source: a man between 18 and 29 years old in good health.

This chain connects TRBV10-2 to TRBJ2-3, with D perhaps matching TRBD2 (5 bases). Per the germline V gene, CDR1 is WSHSY and CDR2 is SAAADI. The CDR3 loop spans 14 amino acids. Trimming took 2 bases from V and 0 from J, leaving 6 bases between them. The chain's CDR3 is CASSERGSTDTQYF. The CDR3 DNA is TGCGCCAGCAGTGAGCGCGGGAGCACAGATACGCAGTATTTT.

This clone appeared once. DNA of the CDR3: TGTGCCAGCAGCTTAATGGCCTCCTACGAGCAGTACTTC. As protein: CASSLMASYEQYF. The chain is built from TRBV7-6 and TRBJ2-7; no reliable D call. Germline CDR1 is SGHVS and CDR2 is FNYEAQ. The length of the CDR3 is 13 residues. Deletions cut 2 bases from V and 0 bases from J, with 5 bases between.

The chain has TRBV18 and TRBJ2-5; D gene unclear. The CDR3 totals 14 residues. Germline loops: CDR1 KGHSH, CDR2 LQKENI. The V gene lost 2 bases and the J gene lost 2 bases, with 9 bases spanning the gap. The CDR3 sequence: CASSPELRQETQYF. The CDR3 DNA is TGTGCCAGCTCACCAGAGCTCCGGCAAGAGACCCAGTACTTC. The variable domain in full, with the rest retrieved from reference TRBV18 and TRBJ2-5, is NAGVMQNPRHLVRRRGQEARLRCSPMKGHSHVYWYRQLPEEGLKFMVYLQKENIIDESGMPKERFSAEFPKEGPSILRIQQVVRGDSAAYFCASSPELRQETQYFGPGTRLLVL.

The chain uses TRBV2 and TRBJ1-6; 8 nucleotides agree with TRBD1. From germline, CDR1 is SNHLY and CDR2 FYNNEI. V lost 4 bases to trimming and J lost 6 bases; unmatched junction nucleotides: 5. The CDR3 has 15 amino acids. CDR3 coding DNA: TGTGCCAGCAGTGCCCTGACAGGGGTTAATTCACCCCTCCACTTT. It codes for CASSALTGVNSPLHF. Looking up the rest from reference TRBV2 and TRBJ1-6 gives the full variable domain: EPEVTQTPSHQVTQMGQEVILRCVPISNHLYFYWYRQILGQKVEFLVSFYNNEISEKSEIFDDQFSVERPDGSNFTLKIRSTKLEDSAMYFCASSALTGVNSPLHFGNGTRLTVT.

The chain uses TRBV27 and TRBJ2-3, with a possible D match to TRBD1 (7 bases). Trimming pared 4 bases from V and 4 bases from J, leaving 21 bases between. CDR1 is MNHEY and CDR2 is SMNVEV in the germline V gene (reference sequence). This CDR3 spans 17 amino acids. This CDR3 is CASSSHLRQGGPDTQYF. The CDR3 nucleotides read TGTGCCAGCAGTTCACACCTCAGACAGGGAGGACCAGATACGCAGTATTTT.

The CDR3 protein is CASSLQPISSTDTQYF. As DNA, the CDR3 is TGTGCCAGCTCACTTCAACCCATTTCTAGCACAGATACGCAGTATTTT. V and J are TRBV18 and TRBJ2-3; D unresolved. The CDR3 is made up of 16 amino acids. Germline V lookup: CDR1 KGHSH, CDR2 LQKENI. Trimming stripped 4 bases from V and 0 bases from J, with 14 bases between.

The V call is TRBV19, the J call TRBJ1-5; no definite D call. Germline-derived CDR1 and CDR2 are LNHDA and SQIVND (reference sequence). This CDR3 has 17 residues. The V end lost 7 bases, the J end lost 6 bases, and 25 bases lay between the germline ends. In DNA, the CDR3 is TGTGCCAGTACCTCGGTTAATTTAGGGTCGATCAGTCAGCCCCAGCATTTT. Protein sequence: CASTSVNLGSISQPQHF.

The chain recombines TRBV6-4 with TRBJ1-6; D unclear. Germline lookup yields CDR1 MRHNA and CDR2 SNTAGT. V lost 5 bases, J lost 0 bases, and 8 bases lay in between. CDR3 length: 15 amino acids. The CDR3 DNA reads TGTGCCAGCAGTCTGACCAGCTCCTATAATTCACCCCTCCACTTT. It translates to CASSLTSSYNSPLHF.

The chain recombines TRBV11-2 with TRBJ1-1; no clear D gene. V was cut by 5 bases and J by 3 bases, with 16 bases left in between. The CDR3 length is 15 residues. The germline V gene has CDR1 SGHAT and CDR2 FQNNGV. Here the CDR3 reads CASSAPTVWDTEAFF. The CDR3 coding sequence is TGTGCCAGCAGCGCTCCCACGGTGTGGGACACTGAAGCTTTCTTT.

The chain recombines TRBV9 with TRBJ2-1; D call uncertain. The germline CDR1 and CDR2 sequences are SGDLS and YYNGEE. V gave up 0 bases and J gave up 3 bases, with 13 bases separating them. The CDR3 length is 16 residues. The CDR3 loop is CASSVAFGLGYNEQFF. The CDR3 coding sequence is TGTGCCAGCAGCGTAGCTTTCGGGCTCGGCTACAATGAGCAGTTCTTC.